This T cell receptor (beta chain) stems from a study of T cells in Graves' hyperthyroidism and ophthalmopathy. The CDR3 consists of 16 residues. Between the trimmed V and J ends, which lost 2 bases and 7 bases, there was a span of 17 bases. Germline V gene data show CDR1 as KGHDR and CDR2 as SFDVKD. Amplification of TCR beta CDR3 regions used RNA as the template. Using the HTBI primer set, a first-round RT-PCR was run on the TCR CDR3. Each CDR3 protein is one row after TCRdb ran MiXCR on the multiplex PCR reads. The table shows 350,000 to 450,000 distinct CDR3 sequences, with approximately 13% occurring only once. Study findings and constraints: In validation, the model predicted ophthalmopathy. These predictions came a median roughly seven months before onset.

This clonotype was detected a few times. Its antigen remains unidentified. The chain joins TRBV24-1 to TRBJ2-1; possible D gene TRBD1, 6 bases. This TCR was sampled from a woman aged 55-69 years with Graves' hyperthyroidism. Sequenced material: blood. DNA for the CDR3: TGTGCCACCAGTGATTGGGCGGCCAACCAGGGGAATGAGCAGTTCTTC. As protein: CATSDWAANQGNEQFF.